This entry is about one T cell receptor beta chain. In the original analysis: Amplification of reference gene primers was used by the study to estimate nucleated cell counts. Assay used: immunoSEQ multiplex PCR; TCRdb lists only in-frame clones, some missing. The DNA was the basis for D and trimming; V, J and clone size are from that table. The sample has 53,000 or so clones, roughly 85% seen once. The germline V and J ends were trimmed by 5 bases and 2 bases, with 9 bases remaining between them. CDR1 MDHEN and CDR2 SYDVKM come from the germline V gene. This CDR3 is built from 13 residues. The data are from a study of blood T cell repertoires in COVID-19. The wider study: From the United States, Italy and Spain came samples of acute and convalescent COVID-19. PBMCs, B-cell-depleted T cells, or T cells provided the cDNA or gDNA that made up the material.

This chain uses TRBV28 with TRBJ1-2; a possible D gene is TRBD1 (5 bases). The material sequenced was peripheral blood. The receptor was derived from a man aged 60 to 69 with acute or convalescent COVID-19. CDR3 amino acids: CASSPGPNYGYTF. The CDR3 DNA reads TGTGCCAGCAGTCCAGGGCCCAACTATGGCTACACCTTC.